Sequencing of this T cell receptor (beta chain) was carried out in a study of T cells in Graves' hyperthyroidism and ophthalmopathy. Germline CDR1 and CDR2: SGHTA and FQGTGA. V shed 5 bases and J shed 5 bases, with 16 bases lying between them. The CDR3 is made up of 14 amino acids. The sample holds many counts of this clonotype. Its specificity is not known. It was RNA transcripts that yielded the amplified TCR beta CDR3 regions. The HTBI primer set served for first-round RT-PCR of the TCR CDR3. TCRdb re-called the multiplex PCR reads with MiXCR, one entry per CDR3 protein. The table records roughly 570,000 distinct CDR3 sequences, 35% to 55% of them present only once. Overall study findings and caveats: It was a median approximately six months before onset that the model predicted ophthalmopathy.

It was uncontrolled infection, other autoimmune disease, pregnancy or lactation that excluded patients. The J gene is TRBJ2-7, the V gene TRBV7-3, with D maybe TRBD2 (7 bases). The sequenced material came from peripheral blood or thyroid tissue (not recorded which). The receptor was derived from an adult woman with Graves' disease, either hyperthyroidism or ophthalmopathy (not recorded which). CDR3 DNA sequence: TGTGCCAGCAGCCTCCGGGCGGGGGCGAACGAGCAGTACTTC. This translates into CASSLRAGANEQYF.